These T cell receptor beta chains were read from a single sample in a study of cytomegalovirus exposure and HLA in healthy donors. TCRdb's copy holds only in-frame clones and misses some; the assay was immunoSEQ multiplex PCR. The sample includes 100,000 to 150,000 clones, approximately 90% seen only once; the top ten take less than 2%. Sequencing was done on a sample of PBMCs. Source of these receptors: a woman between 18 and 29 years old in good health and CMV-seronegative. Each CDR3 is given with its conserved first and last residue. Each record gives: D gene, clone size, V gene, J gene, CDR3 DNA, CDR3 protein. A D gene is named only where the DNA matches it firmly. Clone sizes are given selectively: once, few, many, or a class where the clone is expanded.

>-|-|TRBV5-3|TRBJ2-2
TGTGCCAGAAGAAAGGGGCAGCCAGCGAACACCGGGGAGCTGTTTTTT
CARRKGQPANTGELFF
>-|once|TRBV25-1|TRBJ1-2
TGTGCCAGCAGATCATTCTGGGGCCCCTACACCTTC
CASRSFWGPYTF
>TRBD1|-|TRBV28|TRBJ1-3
TGTGCCAGCAGGCGGGACAGAAACTCTGGAAACACCATATATTTT
CASRRDRNSGNTIYF
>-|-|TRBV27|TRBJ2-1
TGTGCCAGCAGTCCGACGACTATCCAATACAATGAGCAGTTCTTC
CASSPTTIQYNEQFF
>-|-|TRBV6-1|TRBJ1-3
TGTGCCAGCAGTGACTACTTGAAAAGGGGTGGAAACACCATATATTTT
CASSDYLKRGGNTIYF
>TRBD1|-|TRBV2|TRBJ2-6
TGTGCCAGCAGTCACAGGGGCTCTGGGGCCAACGTCCTGACTTTC
CASSHRGSGANVLTF
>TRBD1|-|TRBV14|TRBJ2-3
TGTGCCAGCAGCCGAAGAAGTGGGCCGGGACAGGGGGCTATCAGGGGCACAGATACGCAGTATTTT
CASSRRSGPGQGAIRGTDTQYF
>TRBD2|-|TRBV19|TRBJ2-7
TGTGCCAGTAGTGGGAGGACTAGCGGGAGCTCCTACGAGCAGTACTTC
CASSGRTSGSSYEQYF
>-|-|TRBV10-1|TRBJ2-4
TGCGCCAGCAGGAAAAAGGCAGGGGATTGGTACATTCAGTACTTC
CASRKKAGDWYIQYF
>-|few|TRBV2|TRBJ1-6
TGTGCCAGCAGTGATGGGGCGTCACCCCTCCACTTT
CASSDGASPLHF
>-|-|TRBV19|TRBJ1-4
TGTGCCAGTAGTCCAGCGGGGCCAAATGAAAAACTGTTTTTT
CASSPAGPNEKLFF
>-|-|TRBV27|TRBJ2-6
TGTGCCAGCAGTTTATCTGGAGGGAATGGGGCCAACGTCCTGACTTTC
CASSLSGGNGANVLTF
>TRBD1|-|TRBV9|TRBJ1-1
TGTGCCAGCCAACGCCTGACAGGGAGGACTGAAGCTTTCTTT
CASQRLTGRTEAFF
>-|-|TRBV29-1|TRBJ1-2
TGCAGCGTCCTGGAGGGTGGCTACACCTTC
CSVLEGGYTF
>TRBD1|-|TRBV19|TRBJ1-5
TGTGCCAGTAGGGGTGGACAGGGCAATCAGCCCCAGCATTTT
CASRGGQGNQPQHF